Each of the 32 T cell receptor beta chains below was sequenced from the same sample in a study of shared clonotypes between healthy human individuals. Measured with immunoSEQ multiplex PCR; TCRdb has only the in-frame clones, and not every one. This table has some 2.1 million clones, approximately 95% appearing once. What was sequenced was naive CD4+ T cells sorted from blood. Subset of the sample: CD45RA+ positively selected. These receptors came from a man aged 18 to 29 in good health.

The rearrangement links TRBV6-5 to TRBJ1-1; D gene unclear. Between the trimmed V and J ends, which lost 2 bases and 5 bases, there was a span of 9 bases. This CDR3 is built from 13 residues. CDR1 is MNHEY, CDR2 SVGAGI, per germline. The CDR3 here is CASSYRGWTEAFF. DNA of the CDR3: TGTGCCAGCAGTTACCGAGGGTGGACTGAAGCTTTCTTT.

The chain links TRBV30 to TRBJ1-1; possible D gene TRBD1, 5 bases. V shed 2 bases and J shed 4 bases, with 26 bases lying between them. Germline V gene data show CDR1 as GTSNPN and CDR2 as SVGIG (reference sequence). The CDR3 runs to 18 residues. The chain's CDR3 is CAWSRDPWGGAISTEAFF. The CDR3 coding sequence is TGTGCCTGGAGTAGGGACCCCTGGGGCGGAGCGATCAGCACTGAAGCTTTCTTT.

The chain employs TRBV30 and TRBJ1-3; D is undetermined. This CDR3 spans 11 amino acids. Germline loops: CDR1 GTSNPN, CDR2 SVGIG (reference sequence). V was shortened by 8 bases and J by 6 bases, with 11 bases between the two germline ends. As DNA, the CDR3 is TGTGCCGCGGGAGGCGAAAACACCATATATTTT. Translating it yields CAAGGENTIYF.

Comments on this clone: Other DNA sequences in the sample encode the same CDR3. This chain links TRBV6-5 with TRBJ2-7; the match to TRBD1 covers 9 bases. This CDR3 region has 14 residues. V was clipped by 2 bases and J by 4 bases; unmatched bases: 3. Germline V gene sequence: CDR1 MNHEY, CDR2 SVGAGI. The CDR3 region is CASSYRDREYEQYF. DNA for the CDR3: TGTGCCAGCAGTTACCGGGACAGGGAATACGAGCAGTACTTC.

V is TRBV6-6 and J is TRBJ2-2, with 7 bases fitting TRBD1. Germline trimming cut 10 bases from V and 5 bases from J; bases unmatched to any gene: 4. CDR3 length: 12 amino acids. Germline CDR1 reads MNHNY; CDR2 reads SVGAGI (reference sequence). The CDR3 nucleotides are TGTGCCATCCGACAGGGAACCGGGGAGCTGTTTTTT. Translated, it gives CAIRQGTGELFF.

The rearrangement links TRBV20-1 to TRBJ2-7; D uncertain. Germline lookup yields CDR1 DFQATT and CDR2 SNEGSKA (reference sequence). V was clipped by 6 bases and J by 2 bases, with 8 bases between them. CDR3 size: 11 residues. The CDR3, as DNA: TGCAGTGCCCTTAACACCTACGAGCAGTACTTC. Translated: CSALNTYEQYF.

V gene TRBV2 combines with J gene TRBJ1-1; D not certain. The length of the CDR3 is 12 residues. Germline CDR1 and CDR2: SNHLY and FYNNEI. V lost 3 bases to trimming and J lost 1 base, with 3 bases between them. The CDR3 protein is CASSEENTEAFF. CDR3 nucleotides: TGTGCCAGCAGTGAGGAGAACACTGAAGCTTTCTTT.

CDR3 in DNA: TGTGCCAGCAGTTCTCGGCCCGGCAAGGGGGAGCTGTTTTTT. Amino acids: CASSSRPGKGELFF. V gene TRBV5-4 combines with J gene TRBJ2-2; D gene uncertain. From germline, CDR1 is SGHNT and CDR2 YYREEE (reference sequence). Trimming took off 5 bases at V and 8 bases at J, with 16 bases between the two ends. CDR3 length: 14 amino acids.

Of note for this clone: Other DNA sequences in the same sample also yield this CDR3. V and J are TRBV6-5 and TRBJ2-7, with D uncertain. CDR1 and CDR2 (germline): MNHEY, SVGAGI. The CDR3 has 12 residues. The V and J ends lost 5 bases and 3 bases respectively, with 8 bases between them. This CDR3 is CASSLSGYEQYF. CDR3 nucleotide sequence: TGTGCCAGCAGTCTCTCCGGCTACGAGCAGTACTTC.

The V call is TRBV4-1, the J call TRBJ1-1; D not resolved. V was trimmed by 4 bases and J by 1 base, leaving 10 bases between them. The CDR3 sequence is 14 residues long. Germline CDR1 reads MGHRA; CDR2 reads YSYEKL. CDR3 nucleotides: TGCGCCAGCAGCCCTTGGGGTTCGAACACTGAAGCTTTCTTT. Translated, it gives CASSPWGSNTEAFF.

The chain uses TRBV28 and TRBJ2-7; a possible D gene is TRBD2 (5 bases). The V end was cut by 8 bases, the J end by 5 bases, with 16 bases between. The CDR3 runs to 13 residues. Germline CDR1 reads MDHEN; CDR2 reads SYDVKM. CDR3 sequence reads: CASGNGKGDEQYF. In DNA, the CDR3 is TGTGCCAGCGGGAACGGAAAGGGAGACGAGCAGTACTTC.

The V call is TRBV20-1, the J call TRBJ2-1; D unresolved. Trimming left V 4 bases short and J 7 bases short, with 8 bases between. Germline assignment: CDR1 DFQATT and CDR2 SNEGSKA (reference sequence). The CDR3 has 11 residues. This CDR3 is CSAIVLNEQFF. The CDR3, as DNA: TGCAGTGCTATTGTTTTAAATGAGCAGTTCTTC.

The chain couples TRBV30 to TRBJ1-3, with 7 positions matching TRBD1. The CDR3 is made up of 16 amino acids. Germline trimming cut 5 bases from V and 4 bases from J; bases unmatched to any gene: 14. Germline V gene sequence: CDR1 GTSNPN, CDR2 SVGIG (reference sequence). CDR3 in amino acids: CAWSPYRGSGGNTIYF. CDR3 sequence (DNA): TGTGCCTGGTCGCCGTACAGGGGAAGTGGCGGAAACACCATATATTTT.

For this clone: This same CDR3 is encoded by further DNA sequences in the sample. The V call is TRBV10-3, the J call TRBJ2-3; D perhaps matches TRBD2 (7 bases). Germline-derived CDR1 and CDR2 are ENHRY and SYGVKD. There are 13 residues in the CDR3. V gave up 6 bases and J gave up 3 bases, with 10 bases separating them. Here the CDR3 reads CAISGGLTDTQYF. The CDR3 DNA reads as TGTGCCATCAGCGGGGGGCTAACAGATACGCAGTATTTT.

This sequence joins TRBV7-2 and TRBJ1-1, with 10 bases identical to TRBD1. The CDR3 is made up of 15 amino acids. Germline V gene lookup returns CDR1 SGHTA and CDR2 FQGNSA. V was pared by 5 bases and J by 0 bases, with 3 bases of the junction left unmatched. The CDR3 sequence: CASSRTGGLNTEAFF. In DNA form, the CDR3 reads TGTGCCAGCAGCCGGACAGGGGGTTTGAACACTGAAGCTTTCTTT. The full variable domain, completed using reference TRBV7-2 and TRBJ1-1, is GAGVSQSPSNKVTEKGKDVELRCDPISGHTALYWYRQSLGQGLEFLIYFQGNSAPDKSGLPSDRFSAERTGGSVSTLTIQRTQQEDSAVYLCASSRTGGLNTEAFFGQGTRLTVV.

The chain links TRBV19 to TRBJ2-7; D possibly uses TRBD1 or TRBD2 (5 bases each). With 5 bases removed from V and 0 bases from J, the gap between germline ends came to 14 bases. CDR3 length: 15 residues. CDR1 is LNHDA and CDR2 is SQIVND in the germline V gene (reference sequence). This CDR3 is CASSLARDGSYEQYF. The CDR3 region has the DNA TGTGCCAGTAGTCTGGCCCGGGACGGCTCCTACGAGCAGTACTTC.

CDR3 sequence (DNA): TGTGCCAGCTCACCACCTTCAGGGATTGGGTATGGCTACACCTTC. It encodes CASSPPSGIGYGYTF. The chain recombines TRBV18 with TRBJ1-2; D might be TRBD1 (5 bases). Germline lookup yields CDR1 KGHSH and CDR2 LQKENI. The CDR3 extends over 15 amino acids. Deletions cut 0 bases from V and 5 bases from J, with 13 bases between.

V usage is TRBV15 and J usage is TRBJ2-3; 9 nucleotides agree with TRBD2. The V gene end was trimmed by 0 bases and the J gene end by 0 bases; junction bases not matched to a gene: 4. The CDR3 is 17 residues long. Per germline, CDR1 LNHNV and CDR2 YYDKDF (reference sequence). CDR3 residues: CATSREFLAGSTDTQYF. The CDR3 nucleotides read TGTGCCACCAGCAGAGAGTTTCTAGCGGGGAGCACAGATACGCAGTATTTT. The complete variable domain, with remaining parts taken from reference TRBV15 and TRBJ2-3, reads DAMVIQNPRYQVTQFGKPVTLSCSQTLNHNVMYWYQQKSSQAPKLLFHYYDKDFNNEADTPDNFQSRRPNTSFCFLDIRSPGLGDTAMYLCATSREFLAGSTDTQYFGPGTRLTVL.

The chain couples TRBV7-9 to TRBJ2-1; 7 nucleotides line up with TRBD1. Germline trimming cut 5 bases from V and 5 bases from J; bases unmatched to any gene: 9. This CDR3 has 15 amino acids. Germline values: CDR1 SEHNR, CDR2 FQNEAQ (reference sequence). The CDR3 is CASSQGRDSHNEQFF. Here the CDR3 DNA reads TGTGCCAGCAGCCAAGGACGGGACAGTCACAATGAGCAGTTCTTC. Filled out from reference TRBV7-9 and TRBJ2-1, the complete variable domain reads DTGVSQNPRHKITKRGQNVTFRCDPISEHNRLYWYRQTLGQGPEFLTYFQNEAQLEKSRLLSDRFSAERPKGSFSTLEIQRTEQGDSAMYLCASSQGRDSHNEQFFGPGTRLTVL.

The gene calls are TRBV7-9 and TRBJ2-3; perhaps TRBD1 as D (6 bases). The germline V gene encodes CDR1 SEHNR and CDR2 FQNEAQ (reference sequence). This CDR3 spans 15 amino acids. Trimming took off 1 base at V and 1 base at J, with 9 bases between the two ends. The CDR3 DNA reads TGTGCCAGCAGCTTAGGGACAGTCGGCACAGATACGCAGTATTTT. It encodes CASSLGTVGTDTQYF.

Details on this clone: Other DNA sequences within the sample encode an identical CDR3. The chain is built from TRBV5-1 and TRBJ2-5; D is undetermined. Germline CDR1 and CDR2: SGHRS and YFSETQ. The CDR3 length is 13 residues. The V end lost 0 bases, the J end lost 3 bases, and 6 bases lay between the germline ends. CDR3 DNA: TGCGCCAGCAGCTTGGTTAGGAAAGAGACCCAGTACTTC. Translation: CASSLVRKETQYF.

The chain links TRBV7-2 to TRBJ1-1; 9 bases are a match to TRBD1. The CDR3 contains 15 residues. V gave up 5 bases and J gave up 1 base; unmatched junction bases: 5. Germline-derived CDR1 and CDR2 are SGHTA and FQGNSA. CDR3 region: CASSPWTGANTEAFF. The CDR3 nucleotides are TGTGCCAGCAGCCCCTGGACAGGGGCGAACACTGAAGCTTTCTTT.

This chain links TRBV5-1 with TRBJ2-1, with 8 bases matching TRBD2. From germline, CDR1 is SGHRS and CDR2 YFSETQ. The V gene end was trimmed by 1 base and the J gene end by 8 bases; junction bases not matched to a gene: 8. The CDR3 sequence is 15 residues long. CDR3 DNA: TGCGCCAGCAGCTTGCGCGGGAGGTCCGCGGATGAGCAGTTCTTC. The encoded protein is CASSLRGRSADEQFF.

The chain has TRBV27 and TRBJ2-1; D is unresolved. This CDR3 region has 14 residues. V was trimmed by 8 bases and J by 6 bases, leaving 17 bases between them. CDR1 MNHEY and CDR2 SMNVEV come from the germline V gene (reference sequence). The CDR3 here is CASRGPRSSNEQFF. DNA for the CDR3: TGTGCCAGCCGTGGTCCCCGGAGTTCCAATGAGCAGTTCTTC.

This clone occurred once. The chain is built from TRBV5-4 and TRBJ1-3, with a weak D call TRBD1 (6 bases). V lost 4 bases and J lost 0, with 11 bases in between. This CDR3 spans 15 amino acids. Germline loops: CDR1 SGHNT, CDR2 YYREEE (reference sequence). The DNA of the CDR3 is TGTGCCAGCAGCCAATGGGGGGCCTCTGGAAACACCATATATTTT. Encoded protein: CASSQWGASGNTIYF.

The rearrangement links TRBV10-3 to TRBJ2-1, with a weak D call TRBD2 (6 bases). The CDR3 is 12 residues long. V was clipped by 10 bases and J by 3 bases, with 10 bases between them. Germline V gene lookup returns CDR1 ENHRY and CDR2 SYGVKD. The CDR3 spells CATGENYNEQFF. The DNA of the CDR3 is TGTGCCACGGGGGAGAACTACAATGAGCAGTTCTTC.

Points on this clone: A read error is likely, as this CDR3 ends without the conserved phenylalanine or tryptophan. The DNA is left out, because the CDR3 cannot be placed on it with certainty; the CDR3 is given as TCRdb lists it. The chain links TRBV30 to TRBJ1-1. CDR1 is GTSNPN and CDR2 is SVGIG in the germline V gene (reference sequence). Termini included, the CDR3 measures 8 amino acids. CDR3 amino acids: CAWSKVRD.

V and J are TRBV30 and TRBJ1-4, with a weak D call TRBD1 (5 bases). Trimming left V 0 bases short and J 3 bases short, with 11 bases between. The CDR3 consists of 15 residues. CDR1 and CDR2 from the germline V gene are GTSNPN and SVGIG (reference sequence). The CDR3: CAWSVQAGPNEKLFF. CDR3 nucleotides: TGTGCCTGGAGTGTACAGGCAGGGCCTAATGAAAAACTGTTTTTT.

The chain employs TRBV5-1 and TRBJ2-3; no clear D gene. Germline V gene data show CDR1 as SGHRS and CDR2 as YFSETQ. The V end lost 4 bases, the J end lost 5 bases, and 29 bases lay between the germline ends. The CDR3 totals 19 residues. CDR3 amino acids: CASSPQPPASALLGDTQYF. CDR3 nucleotide sequence: TGCGCCAGCAGCCCCCAACCCCCTGCTAGTGCCCTCCTAGGAGATACGCAGTATTTT.

The genes are TRBV6-4 and TRBJ1-5, with no clear D. The germline gives CDR1 MRHNA, CDR2 SNTAGT. The CDR3 is made up of 15 amino acids. Trimming stripped 0 bases from V and 0 bases from J, with 6 bases between. CDR3: CASSDSRHSNQPQHF. The DNA of the CDR3 is TGTGCCAGCAGTGACTCGAGACATAGCAATCAGCCCCAGCATTTT.

The CDR3 nucleotides are TGTGCCAGCAGCTTAGCATCGGCCGGAGGCCTTGGAAACACCATATATTTT. It encodes CASSLASAGGLGNTIYF. The V and J genes are TRBV11-2 and TRBJ1-3, with unresolved D. The V gene lost 1 base and the J gene lost 3 bases, with 16 bases spanning the gap. CDR1 and CDR2 from the germline V gene are SGHAT and FQNNGV. The CDR3 is made up of 17 amino acids.

The chain employs TRBV5-6 and TRBJ1-3; the D is unclear. The CDR3 extends over 15 amino acids. V was pared by 4 bases and J by 0 bases, with 11 bases between. Looked up from germline, CDR1 is SGHDT and CDR2 is YYEEEE. CDR3: CASSGIDFSGNTIYF. CDR3 nucleotides: TGTGCCAGCAGCGGTATCGATTTCTCTGGAAACACCATATATTTT.